This TCR beta chain was profiled in a study of blood T cell repertoires in COVID-19. Study at large: Spain, Italy and the United States supplied samples that represented acute and convalescent COVID-19.

The junction had 2 bases not matched to a gene; V was cut back by 6 bases and J by 0 bases. The CDR3 has 13 amino acids. Germline V gives CDR1 MNHNY, CDR2 SVGAGI (reference sequence). This clone was seen once. Original handling: Amplification of reference gene primers was used by the study to estimate nucleated cell counts. Profiling relied on immunoSEQ multiplex PCR, and the TCRdb table lists in-frame clones only, not all of them. That table is the source of V, J and clone size, and D and trimming were worked out from the DNA. In the table there are tens of thousands of clones, over 65% of which are singletons.

V usage is TRBV6-6 and J usage is TRBJ2-7, with 7 nucleotides matching TRBD2. The sequence came from an elderly man with acute or convalescent COVID-19. Sequencing was done on a sample of peripheral blood. The DNA of the CDR3 is TGTGCCAGCAGCCGCGGGGGCTCCTACGAGCAGTACTTC. It is translated as CASSRGGSYEQYF.